This TCR beta chain emerged from a study of tumor-infiltrating lymphocytes in localized non-small cell lung cancer. CDR1 is KGHSH and CDR2 is LQKENI in the germline V gene. V lost 0 bases and J lost 3; bases outside the gene matches: 2. The CDR3 is 17 amino acids. TCRdb's table, derived via immunoSEQ multiplex PCR, lists solely in-frame clones and lacks some. The sample shows approximately 10,000 clones, more than 70% of them seen only once. Sequenced input: lung tumor tissue. The chain recombines TRBV18 with TRBJ2-2, with TRBD1 matching over 12 bases. The receptor was derived from a human donor with non-small cell lung cancer. CDR3 loop: CASSPPGQGAYTGELFF. DNA for the CDR3: TGTGCCAGCTCACCACCGGGACAGGGGGCCTACACCGGGGAGCTGTTTTTT.